This T cell receptor beta chain was found in a study of blood T cells in healthy people across ages. Next came a second PCR, run for about 6 to 11 cycles, which used a sample-barcoded 5' primer along with a J-beta primer mix. TCRdb itself ran the 5' RACE reads through MiXCR, one entry per CDR3 protein. The sample consists of about 780,000 distinct CDR3 sequences, about 62% of them appearing once. V lost 4 bases and J lost 6; bases outside the gene matches: 15. Per the germline V gene, CDR1 is SGHKS and CDR2 is YYEKEE (reference sequence). This CDR3 has 16 residues. The V gene is TRBV5-5, the J gene TRBJ1-2; 7 bases match TRBD1. The material sequenced was blood. The clonotype comes from a man aged 30 to 39 in good health. CDR3 sequence (DNA): TGTGCCAGCAGCCTGCTGACCGGGACAGCCAGCCATGGCTACACCTTC. Its protein is CASSLLTGTASHGYTF. Using reference TRBV5-5 and TRBJ1-2 for the parts outside the CDR3, the full variable domain is DAGVTQSPTHLIKTRGQQVTLRCSPISGHKSVSWYQQVLGQGPQFIFQYYEKEERGRGNFPDRFSARQFPNYSSELNVNALLLGDSALYLCASSLLTGTASHGYTFGSGTRLTVV.